The text below deals with one TCR beta chain. The sample is drawn from a study of blood T cell repertoires in COVID-19. Libraries were prepared by immunoSEQ multiplex PCR; TCRdb keeps only in-frame clonotypes and omits some of them. The sample records 350,000 to 400,000 clones, 88% being singletons. The V end lost 4 bases, the J end lost 0 bases, and 6 bases lay between the germline ends. Germline CDR1 is LNHDA and CDR2 is SQIVND (reference sequence). CDR3 length: 13 amino acids. Input material: PBMCs or T cells enriched from blood (not recorded which). The clonotype was recovered from a woman younger than 35 who had recovered from COVID-19. The V gene is TRBV19, the J gene TRBJ1-1; D might be TRBD1 (5 bases). The CDR3 bases are TGTGCCAGTAGTACGACAGTGAACACTGAAGCTTTCTTT. This gives the protein CASSTTVNTEAFF.